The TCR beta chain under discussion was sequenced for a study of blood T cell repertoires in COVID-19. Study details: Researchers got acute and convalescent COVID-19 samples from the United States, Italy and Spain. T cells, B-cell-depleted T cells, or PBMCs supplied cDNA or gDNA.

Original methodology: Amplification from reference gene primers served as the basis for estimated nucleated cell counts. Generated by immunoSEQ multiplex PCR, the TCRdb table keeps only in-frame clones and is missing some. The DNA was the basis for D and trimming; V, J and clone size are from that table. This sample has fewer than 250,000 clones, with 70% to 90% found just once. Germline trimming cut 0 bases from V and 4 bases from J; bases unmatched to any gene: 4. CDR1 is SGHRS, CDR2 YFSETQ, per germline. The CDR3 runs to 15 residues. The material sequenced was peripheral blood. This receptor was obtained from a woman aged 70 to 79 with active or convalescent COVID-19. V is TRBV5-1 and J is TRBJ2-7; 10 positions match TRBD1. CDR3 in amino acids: CASSLAGTGEYEQYF. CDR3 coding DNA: TGCGCCAGCAGCTTGGCAGGGACAGGGGAATACGAGCAGTACTTC.